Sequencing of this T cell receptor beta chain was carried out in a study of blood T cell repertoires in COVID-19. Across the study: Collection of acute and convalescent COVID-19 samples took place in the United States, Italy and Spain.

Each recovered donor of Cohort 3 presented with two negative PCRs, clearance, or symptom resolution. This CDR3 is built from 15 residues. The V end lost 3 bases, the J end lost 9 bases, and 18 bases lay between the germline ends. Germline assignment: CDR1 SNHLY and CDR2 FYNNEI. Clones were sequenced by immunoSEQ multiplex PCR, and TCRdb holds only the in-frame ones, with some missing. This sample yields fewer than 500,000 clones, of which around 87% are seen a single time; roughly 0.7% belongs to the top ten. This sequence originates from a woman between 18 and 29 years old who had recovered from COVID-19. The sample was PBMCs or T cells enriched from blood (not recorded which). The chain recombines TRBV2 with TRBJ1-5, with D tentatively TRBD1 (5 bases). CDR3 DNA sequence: TGTGCCAGCAGTGATGGTAAGGGGCCGTATCGGCCCCAGCATTTT. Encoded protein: CASSDGKGPYRPQHF.